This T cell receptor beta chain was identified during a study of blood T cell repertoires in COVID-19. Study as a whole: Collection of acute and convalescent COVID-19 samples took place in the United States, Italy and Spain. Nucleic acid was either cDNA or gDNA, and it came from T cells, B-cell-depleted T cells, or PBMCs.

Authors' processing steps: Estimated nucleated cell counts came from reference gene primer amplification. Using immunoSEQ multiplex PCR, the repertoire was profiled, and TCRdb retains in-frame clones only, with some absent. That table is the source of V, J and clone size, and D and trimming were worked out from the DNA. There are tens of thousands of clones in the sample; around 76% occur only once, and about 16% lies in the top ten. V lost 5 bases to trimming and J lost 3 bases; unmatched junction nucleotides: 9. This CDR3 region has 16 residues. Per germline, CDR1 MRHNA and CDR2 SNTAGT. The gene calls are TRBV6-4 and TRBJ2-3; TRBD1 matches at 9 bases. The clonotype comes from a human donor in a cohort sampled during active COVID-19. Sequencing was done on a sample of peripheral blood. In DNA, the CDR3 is TGTGCCAGCAGTACCACAGGGGGCGGTGGGACAGATACGCAGTATTTT. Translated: CASSTTGGGGTDTQYF.